This is a list of T cell receptor beta chains from one sample in a study of shared clonotypes between healthy human individuals. Using immunoSEQ multiplex PCR, the repertoire was profiled, and TCRdb retains in-frame clones only, with some absent. The sample records about 2 million clones, over 85% being singletons. The sequenced sample was naive CD8+ T cells sorted from blood. The receptors come from a man aged 18-30 years in good health. Both conserved end residues are trimmed from each CDR3.

j_call	v_call	cdr3_aa
TRBJ2-2	TRBV5-4	ASSPGGTDTGELF
TRBJ1-2	TRBV10-3	AIRPLGTNYGYT
TRBJ1-1	TRBV20-1	SARTLLEAF
TRBJ2-7	TRBV18	ASSPLEQGSNEQY
TRBJ2-1	TRBV7-9	ASSLATQGYNEQF
TRBJ2-5	TRBV27	ASSLYGTGWTQY
TRBJ2-1	TRBV13	ASSRLSWGGINEQF
TRBJ1-1	TRBV7-9	ASSFWGATEAF
TRBJ2-1	TRBV13	ASSLKSSYNEQF
TRBJ1-4	TRBV5-1	ASSPGQGLEKLF
TRBJ1-1	TRBV2	ASSGPGDTEAF
TRBJ2-1	TRBV19	ASSFQGEGRENEQF
TRBJ2-5	TRBV19	ASSTTVGFRETQY
TRBJ2-7	TRBV2	ASSEVVGVSYEQY
TRBJ2-5	TRBV30	AWSVLGQERETQY
TRBJ1-5	TRBV6-6	ASSFREYSNQPQH
TRBJ1-3	TRBV25-1	ASSEWEGHPGNTIY
TRBJ2-5	TRBV7-8	AINRRTSGVGETQY
TRBJ2-3	TRBV7-8	ASSSLVGQGASDTQY
TRBJ2-2	TRBV4-1	ASSPSGITGELF
TRBJ2-1	TRBV7-9	ASSLIAGGYNEQF
TRBJ2-1	TRBV6-1	GLKRGSYNEQF
TRBJ2-2	TRBV4-3	ASSLRFYGTGELF
TRBJ2-7	TRBV9	ASSLGLADYEQY
TRBJ2-3	TRBV13	ASQVRGTDTQY
TRBJ2-6	TRBV29-1	SASSGANVLT
TRBJ2-1	TRBV6-1	ASTDRGPNNEQF
TRBJ2-5	TRBV6-1	ASSPPDREQETQY
TRBJ1-5	TRBV27	ASCLAGANQPQH
TRBJ2-7	TRBV28	ASSDGTVSSYEQY
TRBJ1-1	TRBV12-5	ASGFPGGTEAF
TRBJ2-7	TRBV2	ASSVAGATYEQY
TRBJ2-7	TRBV11-2	ASSLVGATYEQY